The 21 T cell receptor beta chains reported below all come from one sample, sequenced in a study of patients and donors after allogeneic stem cell transplantation. TCRdb fed the RT-PCR reads into MiXCR, producing one record per CDR3 protein. The table records roughly 200,000 distinct CDR3 sequences, about 37% of them present only once. Input material: blood, either unsorted or a sorted T cell fraction (not recorded which). The source is a human donor who was either an allogeneic HSCT recipient or a stem cell or donor lymphocyte infusion donor (not recorded which). It is not recorded whose cells these are; they may come from a transplant donor.

V gene TRBV2 combines with J gene TRBJ2-1; a weak D match, TRBD1 (6 bases). The V end was cut by 5 bases, the J end by 0 bases, with 17 bases between. There are 17 residues in the CDR3. Per the germline V gene, CDR1 is SNHLY and CDR2 is FYNNEI. For the CDR3, the DNA is TGTGCCAGCAGTTCCCCAGGGGCGCAGATCTCCTACAATGAGCAGTTCTTC. Amino acids: CASSSPGAQISYNEQFF.

The CDR3 spells CSASGAKDQPQHF. The CDR3 DNA is TGCAGTGCTAGCGGGGCAAAGGATCAGCCCCAGCATTTT. This chain connects TRBV20-1 to TRBJ1-5; the D gene is possibly TRBD1 (5 bases). The CDR3 covers 13 residues. Trimming removed 3 bases at V and 5 bases at J, with 11 bases between. Germline loops: CDR1 DFQATT, CDR2 SNEGSKA (reference sequence).

The chain has TRBV20-1 and TRBJ2-2, with 15 bases aligning to TRBD2. This CDR3 has 18 amino acids. After removal of 5 bases from V and 0 bases from J, the junction contained 7 bases not matched to a gene. Germline assignment: CDR1 DFQATT and CDR2 SNEGSKA (reference sequence). The DNA of the CDR3 is TGCAGTGCTTCGGGACTAGCGGGGGGCGTCACGAACACCGGGGAGCTGTTTTTT. This encodes CSASGLAGGVTNTGELFF.

The chain carries TRBV27 and TRBJ1-6, with 9 bases aligning to TRBD1. Looked up from germline, CDR1 is MNHEY and CDR2 is SMNVEV (reference sequence). The CDR3 is 15 amino acids. The trim removed 6 bases at V and 0 bases at J, leaving 0 bases unmatched. The CDR3 DNA sequence: TGTGCCAGCAGGACAGGGGGCTCCTATAATTCACCCCTCCACTTT. This gives the protein CASRTGGSYNSPLHF.

J is TRBJ2-7 and V is TRBV7-9, with 7 bases identical to TRBD1. CDR3 length: 15 residues. V was pared by 3 bases and J by 1 base, with 6 bases of the junction left unmatched. Germline CDR1 and CDR2: SEHNR and FQNEAQ (reference sequence). The DNA of the CDR3 is TGTGCCAGCAGCTTGGTGAGGGGGCCATCCTACGAGCAGTACTTC. It specifies CASSLVRGPSYEQYF.

This clonotype was found many times. CDR3 in amino acids: CASSLAGTENSPLHF. The CDR3 DNA follows: TGCGCCAGCAGCTTGGCGGGGACAGAAAATTCACCCCTCCACTTT. The rearrangement joins TRBV5-1 to TRBJ1-6; 7 bases map to TRBD1. The CDR3 totals 15 residues. From germline, CDR1 is SGHRS and CDR2 YFSETQ. The V gene end was trimmed by 0 bases and the J gene end by 7 bases; junction bases not matched to a gene: 4. Full variable domain (outside the CDR3, taken from reference TRBV5-1 and TRBJ1-6): KAGVTQTPRYLIKTRGQQVTLSCSPISGHRSVSWYQQTPGQGLQFLFEYFSETQRNKGNFPGRFSGRQFSNSRSEMNVSTLELGDSALYLCASSLAGTENSPLHFGNGTRLTVT.

This chain connects TRBV29-1 to TRBJ1-2; 11 bases are a match to TRBD1. Trimming took 1 base from V and 13 from J; bases not matched to a gene: 2. Germline V gene data show CDR1 as SQVTM and CDR2 as ANQGSEA. This CDR3 region has 11 residues. Here the CDR3 DNA reads TGCAGCGTTGAAGTGGGGACAGGGGGCACCTTC. Translation gives CSVEVGTGGTF.

This clonotype was counted a few times. The chain joins TRBV4-3 to TRBJ2-3; TRBD1 matches at 7 bases. Unmatched junction bases numbered 11, after V lost 4 bases and J lost 4 bases. This CDR3 region has 16 residues. In germline, CDR1 is LGHNA, CDR2 YSLEER. CDR3 residues: CASSPLTGASSDTQYF. Written as DNA, the CDR3 is TGCGCCAGCAGCCCACTAACAGGGGCTAGTTCAGATACGCAGTATTTT.

This clonotype has just a few counts. The chain uses TRBV2 and TRBJ1-3; D unclear. Germline V CDR1 and CDR2: SNHLY, FYNNEI. The CDR3 sequence is 14 residues long. The ends were cut back, 5 bases at V and 4 bases at J, with 12 bases in the middle. In nucleotides, the CDR3 is TGTGCCAGCAGTCCCGCGGGCCCCGGAAACACCATATATTTT. Its protein product is CASSPAGPGNTIYF.

The chain uses TRBV3-1 and TRBJ1-5, with no clear D. This CDR3 has 15 residues. The germline V gene encodes CDR1 LGHDT and CDR2 YNNKEL (reference sequence). The V gene lost 4 bases and the J gene lost 4 bases, with 14 bases spanning the gap. CDR3 in DNA: TGTGCCAGCAGCCCCCGACCCTGGGTGAATCAGCCCCAGCATTTT. Translating it yields CASSPRPWVNQPQHF. The whole variable domain, filled in from reference TRBV3-1 and TRBJ1-5, reads DTAVSQTPKYLVTQMGNDKSIKCEQNLGHDTMYWYKQDSKKFLKIMFSYNNKELIINETVPNRFSPKSPDKAHLNLHINSLELGDSAVYFCASSPRPWVNQPQHFGDGTRLSIL.

This clonotype was counted only a few times. This chain connects TRBV7-9 to TRBJ1-6; 9 bases are a match to TRBD1. Germline V gives CDR1 SEHNR, CDR2 FQNEAQ (reference sequence). The CDR3 totals 15 residues. Trimming at V came to 3 bases and at J to 12 bases, leaving 9 bases not matched to a gene. The CDR3 nucleotides are TGTGCCAGCAGCTTTCGGACAGGGGAAGCTGTACCCCTCCACTTT. This encodes CASSFRTGEAVPLHF. Looking up the rest from reference TRBV7-9 and TRBJ1-6 gives the full variable domain: DTGVSQNPRHKITKRGQNVTFRCDPISEHNRLYWYRQTLGQGPEFLTYFQNEAQLEKSRLLSDRFSAERPKGSFSTLEIQRTEQGDSAMYLCASSFRTGEAVPLHFGNGTRLTVT.

The CDR3 DNA reads TGTGCCAGCAGCTTCGGACCTTACACCGGGGAGCTGTTTTTT. The encoded protein is CASSFGPYTGELFF. The rearrangement links TRBV11-2 to TRBJ2-2; D call uncertain. Between the trimmed V and J ends, which lost 3 bases and 3 bases, there was a span of 8 bases. The CDR3 extends over 14 amino acids. Germline V lookup: CDR1 SGHAT, CDR2 FQNNGV. Drawing the rest from reference TRBV11-2 and TRBJ2-2, the complete variable domain is EAGVAQSPRYKIIEKRQSVAFWCNPISGHATLYWYQQILGQGPKLLIQFQNNGVVDDSQLPKDRFSAERLKGVDSTLKIQPAKLEDSAVYLCASSFGPYTGELFFGEGSRLTVL.

The V call is TRBV11-2, the J call TRBJ1-5; D remains unclear. Germline CDR1 is SGHAT and CDR2 is FQNNGV. The CDR3 covers 13 residues. Trimming stripped 1 base from V and 3 bases from J, with 4 bases between. This CDR3 reads CASSLGYNQPQHF. The CDR3 nucleotides read TGTGCCAGCAGCTTAGGGTACAATCAGCCCCAGCATTTT.

This clonotype was counted a few times. The chain recombines TRBV6-2 or TRBV6-3 with TRBJ1-4, with a possible D match to TRBD1 (6 bases). The CDR3 loop spans 15 amino acids. Trimming pared 7 bases from V and 5 bases from J, leaving 17 bases between. Germline V lookup: CDR1 MNHEY, CDR2 SVGEGT. The CDR3 nucleotides read TGTGCCAGCATCGACCAGGGGCGGTTGAATGAAAAACTGTTTTTT. It encodes CASIDQGRLNEKLFF.

This chain connects TRBV20-1 to TRBJ2-3; 7 bases are shared with TRBD2. This CDR3 is 14 amino acids long. The V segment lost 1 base and the J segment 6 bases; nucleotides outside the gene matches: 7. Germline loops: CDR1 DFQATT, CDR2 SNEGSKA (reference sequence). CDR3 region: CSARASGLGDTQYF. The CDR3 DNA is TGCAGTGCTAGAGCTAGCGGACTCGGCGATACGCAGTATTTT.

This chain uses TRBV12-3 or TRBV12-4 with TRBJ2-4; 8 bases are a match to TRBD1. This CDR3 is built from 15 residues. V dropped 5 bases and J dropped 2; count of bases not matched to a gene: 5. As DNA, the CDR3 is TGTGCCAGCAGTCTCTGGACAGGGTCCAAAAACATTCAGTACTTC. It codes for CASSLWTGSKNIQYF.

The genes are TRBV7-9 and TRBJ2-5, with 8 nucleotides matching TRBD2. V gave up 1 base and J gave up 5 bases; unmatched junction bases: 12. Germline CDR1 SEHNR, CDR2 FQNEAQ (reference sequence). The CDR3 spans 17 residues. CDR3 region: CASSLGHSGGLRETQYF. As DNA, the CDR3 is TGTGCCAGCAGCTTAGGTCACAGCGGGGGCCTACGGGAGACCCAGTACTTC.

The sample holds a few counts of this clonotype. The rearrangement joins TRBV20-1 to TRBJ1-1; D is unresolved. V was pared by 1 base and J by 4 bases, with 19 bases between. The CDR3 consists of 16 residues. CDR1 and CDR2 from the germline V gene are DFQATT and SNEGSKA (reference sequence). DNA of the CDR3: TGCAGTGCTAGAGGGGCCGTTGGAGGGAGGAGCACTGAAGCTTTCTTT. Translation: CSARGAVGGRSTEAFF.

This clonotype was seen a handful of times. The J gene is TRBJ1-2, the V gene TRBV4-1; no clear D. This CDR3 comprises 15 residues. The germline CDR1 and CDR2 sequences are MGHRA and YSYEKL. The V end lost 0 bases, the J end lost 2 bases, and 10 bases lay between the germline ends. CDR3 amino acids: CASSQESSGNYGYTF. The CDR3, as DNA: TGCGCCAGCAGCCAAGAAAGTAGCGGAAACTATGGCTACACCTTC.

Only a few counts were recorded for this clonotype. This chain uses TRBV2 with TRBJ2-1; a possible D gene is TRBD2 (5 bases). Germline V gene sequence: CDR1 SNHLY, CDR2 FYNNEI. The CDR3 has 12 amino acids. V shed 8 bases and J shed 6 bases, with 11 bases lying between them. In DNA form, the CDR3 reads TGTGCCAGCGTCGAGGGCCTCAATGAGCAGTTCTTC. Amino acid sequence: CASVEGLNEQFF. Complete variable domain (other parts from reference TRBV2 and TRBJ2-1): EPEVTQTPSHQVTQMGQEVILRCVPISNHLYFYWYRQILGQKVEFLVSFYNNEISEKSEIFDDQFSVERPDGSNFTLKIRSTKLEDSAMYFCASVEGLNEQFFGPGTRLTVL.

This clonotype was detected a few times. The rearrangement joins TRBV5-1 to TRBJ1-2; tentatively, D is TRBD1 (5 bases). With 4 bases removed from V and 8 bases from J, the gap between germline ends came to 24 bases. Germline-derived CDR1 and CDR2 are SGHRS and YFSETQ. This CDR3 has 16 amino acids. The CDR3 spells CASSPGPTLWVLGYTF. The CDR3 DNA reads TGCGCCAGCAGCCCGGGACCGACCCTTTGGGTATTGGGCTACACCTTC.